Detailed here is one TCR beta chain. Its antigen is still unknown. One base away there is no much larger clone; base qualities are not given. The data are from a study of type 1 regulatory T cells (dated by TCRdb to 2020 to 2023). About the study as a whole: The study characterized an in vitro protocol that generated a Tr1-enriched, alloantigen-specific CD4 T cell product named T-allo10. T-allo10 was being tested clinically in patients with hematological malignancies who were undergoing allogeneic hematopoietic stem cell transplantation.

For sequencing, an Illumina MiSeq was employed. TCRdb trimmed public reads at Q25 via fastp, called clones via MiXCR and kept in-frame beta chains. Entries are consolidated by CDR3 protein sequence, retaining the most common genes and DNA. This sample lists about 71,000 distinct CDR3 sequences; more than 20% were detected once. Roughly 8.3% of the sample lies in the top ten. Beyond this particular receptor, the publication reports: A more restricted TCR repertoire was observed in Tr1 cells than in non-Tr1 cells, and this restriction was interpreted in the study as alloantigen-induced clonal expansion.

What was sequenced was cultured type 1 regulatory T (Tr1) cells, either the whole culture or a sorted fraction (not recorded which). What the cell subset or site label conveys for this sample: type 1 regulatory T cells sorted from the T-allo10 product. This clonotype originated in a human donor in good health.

The nucleotide sequence is TGTGCCAGCTGGGGCCTTCATAGCAATCAGCCCCAGCATTTT. This gives the protein CASWGLHSNQPQHF. Recombination joined TRBV6-6 with TRBJ1-5; matching of 5 bases hints at TRBD1 as the D gene. Deletion took 8 bases off V and 0 bases off J, with a span of 11 bases between the germline ends. From the germline V gene (reference sequence), CDR1 is MNHNY and CDR2 is SVGAGI. From the cysteine through the phenylalanine, the CDR3 covers 14 amino acids. Kept here is only the CDR3 DNA, which spans 42 bases and is read in frame from base 1.